The clone carrying this T cell receptor beta chain was counted many times. The template used for profiling TCR beta VDJ and CDR3 was genomic DNA. TCRdb re-called the reads with MiXCR, one entry per CDR3 protein. The data hold some 120,000 distinct CDR3 sequences, with approximately 40% observed a single time. Patients included in sequencing had previously demonstrated CD8+CD57+ cell expansion by flow cytometry. This sample is part of a study of CD8+CD57+ T cells in acquired aplastic anemia. Whole-study context: DNA per sorted CD4+ or CD8+ sample ranged roughly 0.19 to 27.4 ug, averaging roughly 3.3 ug.

This CDR3 region has 13 residues. Germline CDR1 reads GTSNPN; CDR2 reads SVGIG (reference sequence). The V end was cut by 3 bases, the J end by 6 bases, with 14 bases between. Source material: sorted CD4+, CD8+, or CD8+CD57+ T cells (not recorded which) from PBMCs. This TCR came from a human donor with aplastic anemia. The chain recombines TRBV30 with TRBJ1-2; D is possibly TRBD1 (5 bases). The CDR3 region is CAWRATGKDGYTF. CDR3 coding DNA: TGTGCCTGGAGGGCAACAGGAAAGGATGGCTACACCTTC.